This TCR beta chain was found in a study of CD8+ T cells in alopecia areata. Study details: C3H/HeJ donors aged about 6-13 months with spontaneous alopecia supplied skin grafted onto roughly 7-11-week-old female C3H/HeJ mice. Study-level findings and limits: An increase in clonality over normal scalp was evident in lesional scalp, especially alopecia totalis/universalis. There were also resident alphabeta T cells of normal skin sequenced in scalp samples. Unlike in mice, where it was clearer, TCR sharing across patients was less clear, possibly HLA-related.

Researchers sorted pooled cutaneous lymph node cells on the basis of CD4, CD8alpha, NKG2D, NKG2ACE and other markers. V gave up 4 bases and J gave up 0 bases; unmatched junction bases: 7. Germline CDR1 and CDR2: FNHDT and SITEND (reference sequence). The CDR3 covers 16 residues. With respect to this clone: Its antigen is not known. These gene names are mouse names. The sequence runs out 4 residues before the end of the CDR3; the remainder is reconstructed from the germline J gene.

The authors extracted RNA and reverse transcribed it into cDNA as the sequencing template. Produced via immunoSEQ multiplex PCR; TCRdb's table is partial and in-frame only. The sample is made up of around 290,000 clones, none counted only once. The clonotype was recovered from a C3H/HeJ mouse with alopecia areata. The strain's MHC type: H2-k. Material: CD4+ T cells sorted from a lymph node. The genes are TRBV19 and TRBJ2-3; 8 positions match TRBD2. CDR3 region: CASSARRDWSAETLYF. CDR3 DNA, as far as it was read: TGTGCCAGCAGTGCCCGCCGGGACTGGAGTGCAGAA.